This entry lists 7 T cell receptor beta chains sequenced from one sample in a study of regulatory T cells in long-lasting Graves disease. Time point meaning: newly diagnosed GD, antithyroid drugs for less than 3 months. Construction of the TCR library relied on RNA isolated from PBMCs. TCR beta libraries were built with iRepertoire HTBI primers and Arm-PCR of CDR3 regions. TCRdb processed the multiplex PCR reads anew with MiXCR; each CDR3 protein has one entry. The data contain approximately 440,000 distinct CDR3 sequences, roughly 16% of them singletons. These data also featured in a second study, about T cells in Graves' hyperthyroidism and ophthalmopathy.

Sequenced here: peripheral blood mononuclear cells (PBMCs), sampled at new diagnosis, from a patient treated with antithyroid drugs. These receptors originate from a middle-aged man with Graves disease.

This chain connects TRBV5-1 to TRBJ2-3; D possibly corresponds to TRBD1 (5 bases). V was trimmed by 0 bases and J by 5 bases, leaving 10 bases between them. Germline values: CDR1 SGHRS, CDR2 YFSETQ. The CDR3 consists of 14 residues. The DNA for the CDR3 is TGCGCCAGCAGCTTGGGTGGGGCAATAGATACGCAGTATTTT. Protein product: CASSLGGAIDTQYF.

This clonotype was seen many times. The chain carries TRBV11-3 and TRBJ2-1, with D perhaps matching TRBD1 or TRBD2 (5 bases each). This CDR3 contains 15 residues. From germline, CDR1 is SGHNT and CDR2 YENEEA. The germline V and J ends were trimmed by 3 bases and 4 bases, with 13 bases remaining between them. Here the CDR3 reads CASSFNRDRYNEQFF. CDR3 DNA sequence: TGTGCCAGCAGCTTTAACCGGGACCGTTACAATGAGCAGTTCTTC.

The chain uses TRBV27 and TRBJ2-3; 13 bases are shared with TRBD2. This CDR3 has 20 residues. Trimming took 6 bases from V and 4 from J; bases not matched to a gene: 19. Germline V lookup: CDR1 MNHEY, CDR2 SMNVEV (reference sequence). The CDR3 region has the DNA TGTGCCAGCAGACCTCCAGGGTCAACTAGCGGGAGGGCCGGCCCAGATACGCAGTATTTT. Translated: CASRPPGSTSGRAGPDTQYF.

This clonotype was counted many times. The chain is built from TRBV20-1 and TRBJ1-5; the D is unclear. Germline CDR1 is DFQATT and CDR2 is SNEGSKA (reference sequence). Trimming pared 0 bases from V and 0 bases from J, leaving 9 bases between. The CDR3 runs to 15 residues. The CDR3 nucleotides are TGCAGTGCTAGAGATATCACGAATAGCAATCAGCCCCAGCATTTT. As protein: CSARDITNSNQPQHF.

This clonotype was seen only a few times. The chain uses TRBV7-6 and TRBJ2-2, with D possibly being TRBD2 (5 bases). The CDR3 totals 16 residues. The V end was cut by 1 base, the J end by 4 bases, with 13 bases between. Germline V CDR1 and CDR2: SGHVS, FNYEAQ. CDR3 sequence: CASSLEVGDVTGELFF. DNA for the CDR3: TGTGCCAGCAGCTTAGAGGTGGGAGATGTCACCGGGGAGCTGTTTTTT.

This clonotype appeared many times. V usage is TRBV20-1 and J usage is TRBJ2-1; no clear D gene. From germline, CDR1 is DFQATT and CDR2 SNEGSKA (reference sequence). Trimming took off 6 bases at V and 2 bases at J, with 14 bases between the two ends. The CDR3 contains 14 residues. Written as DNA, the CDR3 is TGCAGTGCCGAACGATCCGGAACCTACAATGAGCAGTTCTTC. Protein: CSAERSGTYNEQFF.

This clonotype has more than one count but fewer than ten. This chain joins TRBV5-1 and TRBJ2-4; 8 bases map to TRBD2. CDR1 and CDR2 from the germline V gene are SGHRS and YFSETQ. CDR3 length equals 18 residues. Trimming took 0 bases from V and 3 from J; bases not matched to a gene: 11. CDR3 bases: TGCGCCAGCAGCTTGGTGGGGGAAGCGGGAGAGGACAAAAACATTCAGTACTTC. Its translation: CASSLVGEAGEDKNIQYF.